This TCR beta chain was captured in a study of early stage breast cancer tumors. Study-level points and caveats: Tumor and normal breast were distinguished via blood comparison in 14 of 16 patients.

Repertoires were generated with immunoSEQ multiplex PCR, while TCRdb's copy carries only in-frame clones and drops some. The sample has about 53,000 clones; about 93% are singletons. The CDR3 is 15 amino acids. Germline values: CDR1 SGHTA, CDR2 FQGNSA. Trimming took off 0 bases at V and 2 bases at J, with 10 bases between the two ends. This clone was found once. Its specificity is not known. The source material was blood. The TCR originated in a person aged 65 to 85 with breast cancer. This chain links TRBV7-2 with TRBJ1-1; D gene uncertain. The CDR3 nucleotides are TGTGCCAGCAGCTTAGCGCGGGCAGTCAACACTGAAGCTTTCTTT. Encoded protein: CASSLARAVNTEAFF.